The clone carrying this T cell receptor beta chain has only a few counts. This entry is derived from a study of cytomegalovirus exposure and HLA in healthy donors. A multiplex PCR was run with 60 Vbeta primers and 13 Jbeta primers. Sequencing used immunoSEQ multiplex PCR; TCRdb keeps in-frame clones, though not all of them. The data show 50,000 or so clones, approximately 71% seen once. With 2 bases clipped from V and 0 bases from J, the junction kept 14 bases outside the gene matches. Germline V gives CDR1 GTSNPN, CDR2 SVGIG (reference sequence). CDR3 length: 20 residues. This TCR derives from a man in his forties in good health and CMV-seropositive. The chain joins TRBV30 to TRBJ1-5, with 12 positions matching TRBD1. Sequenced input: PBMCs. The CDR3 loop reads CAWSQKISGTGGFSNQPQHF. The CDR3 DNA sequence: TGTGCCTGGAGTCAAAAAATCTCCGGGACAGGGGGCTTTAGCAATCAGCCCCAGCATTTT. Drawing the rest from reference TRBV30 and TRBJ1-5, the complete variable domain is SQTIHQWPATLVQPVGSPLSLECTVEGTSNPNLYWYRQAAGRGLQLLFYSVGIGQISSEVPQNLSASRPQDRQFILSSKKLLLSDSGFYLCAWSQKISGTGGFSNQPQHFGDGTRLSIL.